A selection of T cell receptor beta chains follows, all from one sample in a study of blood T cells in healthy people across ages. TCRdb reanalysed the 5' RACE reads using MiXCR and keeps one entry per CDR3 protein. The sample yields about 800,000 distinct CDR3 sequences, 55% to 70% seen once. What was sequenced was blood. These receptors were obtained from a man aged 25-45 years in good health. The CDR3 runs from the conserved cysteine through the conserved F or W. The D gene is left open where the match is weak. A clone size is listed for some rows: how often the clone was seen (once, few, many), or a class if it is expanded.

abundance: once; j_gene: TRBJ2-5; d_gene: TRBD2; v_gene: TRBV4-2; CDR3nt: TGTGCCAGCAGCCAAGAGGACCCGGGACTAGTGTTGTCCGTCGCCCAGTACTTC; CDR3aa: CASSQEDPGLVLSVAQYF
abundance: .; j_gene: TRBJ2-1; d_gene: .; v_gene: TRBV6-5; CDR3nt: TGTGCCAGCAGTTACTCTTATACCAGTAACCATGAGCAGTTCTTC; CDR3aa: CASSYSYTSNHEQFF
abundance: .; j_gene: TRBJ1-1; d_gene: .; v_gene: TRBV10-3; CDR3nt: TGTGCCGCCAGGACTGCAATGAACACTGAAGCTTTCTTT; CDR3aa: CAARTAMNTEAFF
abundance: .; j_gene: TRBJ1-5; d_gene: .; v_gene: TRBV7-2; CDR3nt: TGTGCCAGCAGCTTAAAAGCGGACTTAAAAAATCAGCCCCAGCATTTT; CDR3aa: CASSLKADLKNQPQHF
abundance: .; j_gene: TRBJ2-1; d_gene: TRBD2; v_gene: TRBV7-6; CDR3nt: TGTGCCAGCAGCGAGGGACTAGCGGGAGGTTATGAGCAGTTCTTC; CDR3aa: CASSEGLAGGYEQFF
abundance: .; j_gene: TRBJ1-2; d_gene: .; v_gene: TRBV29-1; CDR3nt: TGCAGCGTTGAATTGGCCGGGACATTGGATTATGGCTACACCTTC; CDR3aa: CSVELAGTLDYGYTF
abundance: once; j_gene: TRBJ1-2; d_gene: .; v_gene: TRBV28; CDR3nt: TGTGCCAGCAGCGATGTTAACTATGGCTACACCTTC; CDR3aa: CASSDVNYGYTF
abundance: .; j_gene: TRBJ2-1; d_gene: TRBD2; v_gene: TRBV12-3/TRBV12-4; CDR3nt: TGTGCCAGCAGTTTCGGCGGGAGGGCCTCGGGCAATGAGCAGTTCTTC; CDR3aa: CASSFGGRASGNEQFF
abundance: once; j_gene: TRBJ2-1; d_gene: .; v_gene: TRBV6-2/TRBV6-3; CDR3nt: TGTGCCAGCAGTTACTCACAGTTCTACAATGAGCAGTTCTTC; CDR3aa: CASSYSQFYNEQFF
abundance: few; j_gene: TRBJ1-5; d_gene: .; v_gene: TRBV29-1; CDR3nt: TGCAGCGCTACGGATGGCCGACAGCCCCAGCATTTT; CDR3aa: CSATDGRQPQHF
abundance: .; j_gene: TRBJ1-2; d_gene: .; v_gene: TRBV12-3/TRBV12-4; CDR3nt: TGTGCCAGCAGTCCCTCCAGGAGCCACTGGAATGGCTACACCTTC; CDR3aa: CASSPSRSHWNGYTF
abundance: .; j_gene: TRBJ1-2; d_gene: .; v_gene: TRBV28; CDR3nt: TGTGCCAGCAGTGCTCGGGACAATCGTTGGCACTATGGCTACACCTTC; CDR3aa: CASSARDNRWHYGYTF
abundance: .; j_gene: TRBJ2-1; d_gene: TRBD1; v_gene: TRBV15; CDR3nt: TGTGCCACCAGCAGGGAGACAGGGATGCCGTATGAGCAGTTCTTC; CDR3aa: CATSRETGMPYEQFF
abundance: .; j_gene: TRBJ2-5; d_gene: TRBD2; v_gene: TRBV5-1; CDR3nt: TGCGCCAGCAGCTCGGGAACAACCGGGACTAGCGGGAGCCCGGCCGAGACCCAGTACTTC; CDR3aa: CASSSGTTGTSGSPAETQYF
abundance: .; j_gene: TRBJ2-3; d_gene: .; v_gene: TRBV12-3/TRBV12-4; CDR3nt: TGTGCCAGCAGGGTAGTCGATGCGCAGTATTTT; CDR3aa: CASRVVDAQYF
abundance: .; j_gene: TRBJ2-6; d_gene: .; v_gene: TRBV18; CDR3nt: TGTGCCAGCTCACCTGGGGTCTCCTCTGGGGCCAACGTCCTGACTTTC; CDR3aa: CASSPGVSSGANVLTF
abundance: .; j_gene: TRBJ2-1; d_gene: TRBD1; v_gene: TRBV29-1; CDR3nt: TGCAGCGTTGAAGAGACCGGGACAGGGTTGAATGAGCAGTTCTTC; CDR3aa: CSVEETGTGLNEQFF
abundance: .; j_gene: TRBJ1-2; d_gene: .; v_gene: TRBV13; CDR3nt: TGTGCCAGCAGCTTATACCGGGATGGCTACACCTTC; CDR3aa: CASSLYRDGYTF
abundance: .; j_gene: TRBJ2-5; d_gene: .; v_gene: TRBV20-1; CDR3nt: TGCAGTGCTGCACATACGGCTTTTCAAGAGACCCAGTACTTC; CDR3aa: CSAAHTAFQETQYF
abundance: .; j_gene: TRBJ2-1; d_gene: TRBD2; v_gene: TRBV7-2; CDR3nt: TGTGCCAGCAGCCGACTAGCCGACGATCAGAATGAGCAGTTCTTC; CDR3aa: CASSRLADDQNEQFF
abundance: .; j_gene: TRBJ2-1; d_gene: TRBD1; v_gene: TRBV4-2; CDR3nt: TGTGCCGGCAGCCCCGATTGGGACAGGGCCTCATTTGAGCAGTTCTTC; CDR3aa: CAGSPDWDRASFEQFF
abundance: few; j_gene: TRBJ2-1; d_gene: .; v_gene: TRBV10-3; CDR3nt: TGTGCCATCAGTGGCGGTCTGACTTCCAATGAGCAGTTCTTC; CDR3aa: CAISGGLTSNEQFF
abundance: .; j_gene: TRBJ1-2; d_gene: .; v_gene: TRBV3-1; CDR3nt: TGTGCCAGCAGCCCGGACTGGCGGTATGGCTACACCTTC; CDR3aa: CASSPDWRYGYTF
abundance: once; j_gene: TRBJ2-7; d_gene: .; v_gene: TRBV7-2; CDR3nt: TGTGCCAGCAGCTTAGCGCCGACGCGTCCTGGGGTCGAGCAGTACTTC; CDR3aa: CASSLAPTRPGVEQYF
abundance: .; j_gene: TRBJ2-7; d_gene: .; v_gene: TRBV20-1; CDR3nt: TGCAGTGCTAGAGCGGCCGGGTATTCCTACGAGCAGTACTTC; CDR3aa: CSARAAGYSYEQYF
abundance: .; j_gene: TRBJ1-1; d_gene: TRBD1; v_gene: TRBV4-3; CDR3nt: TGCGCCAGCAGCCAAGATGGGGGACAGGAAGCTTTCTTT; CDR3aa: CASSQDGGQEAFF
abundance: .; j_gene: TRBJ2-1; d_gene: .; v_gene: TRBV20-1; CDR3nt: TGCAGTGCTAGACGGCGGGATTTATACAATGAGCAGTTCTTC; CDR3aa: CSARRRDLYNEQFF
abundance: .; j_gene: TRBJ2-7; d_gene: TRBD2; v_gene: TRBV24-1; CDR3nt: TGTGCCACCAGTCCCGGTAGCGGGACGTTCTACGAGCAGTACTTC; CDR3aa: CATSPGSGTFYEQYF
abundance: .; j_gene: TRBJ2-3; d_gene: TRBD2; v_gene: TRBV6-2/TRBV6-3; CDR3nt: TGTGCCAGCAGCCCAGCGGGGAGGCAGTATTTT; CDR3aa: CASSPAGRQYF
abundance: .; j_gene: TRBJ2-7; d_gene: TRBD1; v_gene: TRBV7-9; CDR3nt: TGTGCCAGCAGCTCCGGGACAGGGGTTGCGCGGTACGAGCAGTACTTC; CDR3aa: CASSSGTGVARYEQYF
abundance: .; j_gene: TRBJ2-3; d_gene: TRBD2; v_gene: TRBV11-2; CDR3nt: TGTGCCAGCAGGTCCGGGGGGGGCACCACCACAGATACGCAGTATTTT; CDR3aa: CASRSGGGTTTDTQYF
abundance: .; j_gene: TRBJ1-6; d_gene: .; v_gene: TRBV3-1; CDR3nt: TGTGCCAGCAGCCAAGATCTCGGACATACCTCCTATAATTCACCCCTCCACTTT; CDR3aa: CASSQDLGHTSYNSPLHF
abundance: .; j_gene: TRBJ2-1; d_gene: .; v_gene: TRBV24-1; CDR3nt: TGTGCCACCAGTGATTTGCGGGGGTTGGGGGGTGAGCAGTTCTTC; CDR3aa: CATSDLRGLGGEQFF
abundance: .; j_gene: TRBJ2-7; d_gene: .; v_gene: TRBV9; CDR3nt: TGTGCCAGCAGCGTATTTTCCGATGCCTCGGGGGAGCAGTACTTC; CDR3aa: CASSVFSDASGEQYF
abundance: .; j_gene: TRBJ2-5; d_gene: .; v_gene: TRBV7-9; CDR3nt: TGTGCCAGCAGCAACAATCAGCAGACCCAGTACTTC; CDR3aa: CASSNNQQTQYF
abundance: .; j_gene: TRBJ2-4; d_gene: .; v_gene: TRBV7-2; CDR3nt: TGTGCCAGCAGCTTATACGCGCGCCGGACGGACATTCAGTACTTC; CDR3aa: CASSLYARRTDIQYF
abundance: few; j_gene: TRBJ2-5; d_gene: .; v_gene: TRBV9; CDR3nt: TGTGCCAGCAGCGTAGACCGGGGATGGGAGACCCAGTACTTC; CDR3aa: CASSVDRGWETQYF
abundance: .; j_gene: TRBJ2-3; d_gene: TRBD2; v_gene: TRBV6-2/TRBV6-3; CDR3nt: TGTGCCAGCAGCGGCGGGGGGGCAGGTGAAGATACGCAGTATTTT; CDR3aa: CASSGGGAGEDTQYF
abundance: few; j_gene: TRBJ2-1; d_gene: TRBD2; v_gene: TRBV10-3; CDR3nt: TGTGCCACGGGACTAGCGGGGGGGCCCTACAATGAGCAGTTCTTC; CDR3aa: CATGLAGGPYNEQFF
abundance: few; j_gene: TRBJ2-7; d_gene: .; v_gene: TRBV7-2; CDR3nt: TGTGCCAGCAGCTCCTCTATCTACGAGCAGTACTTC; CDR3aa: CASSSSIYEQYF
abundance: .; j_gene: TRBJ1-4; d_gene: TRBD1; v_gene: TRBV7-2; CDR3nt: TGTGCCAGCAGTTACCGCCCGACAGGGCTTAATGAAAAACTGTTTTTT; CDR3aa: CASSYRPTGLNEKLFF
abundance: .; j_gene: TRBJ2-1; d_gene: TRBD2; v_gene: TRBV20-1; CDR3nt: TGCAGTGCTACGGGACTAGCGGGAAGTCATGAGCAGTTCTTC; CDR3aa: CSATGLAGSHEQFF
abundance: few; j_gene: TRBJ2-5; d_gene: TRBD1; v_gene: TRBV10-3; CDR3nt: TGTGCCATCAGTGAGGTCACAGGGGGCCAAGAGACCCAGTACTTC; CDR3aa: CAISEVTGGQETQYF
abundance: few; j_gene: TRBJ2-3; d_gene: TRBD2; v_gene: TRBV7-2; CDR3nt: TGTGCCAGCAGCTCCATAGCGGGACCAGATACGCAGTATTTT; CDR3aa: CASSSIAGPDTQYF
abundance: .; j_gene: TRBJ2-4; d_gene: .; v_gene: TRBV6-2/TRBV6-3; CDR3nt: TGTGCCAGCAGCCGGCTTCTAGAGCCCCAGTACTTC; CDR3aa: CASSRLLEPQYF
abundance: few; j_gene: TRBJ2-5; d_gene: TRBD1; v_gene: TRBV20-1; CDR3nt: TGCAGTGCGGGGACAGGGGCGAAGCAGTACTTC; CDR3aa: CSAGTGAKQYF